This T cell receptor beta chain was obtained from a study of post-analysis software for immune sequencing data. Sequencing libraries made from TCR beta cDNA carried unique molecular identifiers. From the PCR reads, TCRdb called clonotypes with MiXCR, one entry per CDR3 protein. The sample consists of more than 350,000 distinct CDR3 sequences, about 40% of them appearing once. Study results and caveats: Controls showed lower frequencies than patients for five TRBV segments, and TRBV5-6, TRBV5-1 and TRBV20-1 were among these.

This clonotype appeared a single time. Its antigen is currently unknown. The length of the CDR3 is 17 residues. V dropped 2 bases and J dropped 5; count of bases not matched to a gene: 11. Germline CDR1 and CDR2: MNHNY and SVGAGI (reference sequence). The V gene is TRBV6-6, the J gene TRBJ2-7; TRBD2 agrees at 11 bases. The sequence came from a girl aged 2 to 9 with multiple sclerosis. Input material: blood. The CDR3 nucleotides read TGTGCCAGCAGTTACGGGGAACTAGCGGGAGTAATCAACGAGCAGTACTTC. This gives the protein CASSYGELAGVINEQYF.